Below are 2 T cell receptor beta chains sequenced from a single sample in a study of T cells in Graves' hyperthyroidism and ophthalmopathy. The CDR3 regions of TCR beta were amplified from RNA transcripts. The TCR CDR3 first-round RT-PCR relied on the HTBI primer set. TCRdb reprocessed the multiplex PCR reads with MiXCR, giving one entry per CDR3 protein. Here the sample spans more than 55,000 distinct CDR3 sequences, approximately 50% being singletons. Material: blood. These receptors were taken from a woman aged 60-75 years with Graves' ophthalmopathy.

The V gene is TRBV28, the J gene TRBJ1-2, with D uncertain. Germline V gives CDR1 MDHEN, CDR2 SYDVKM. This CDR3 spans 12 amino acids. The V end was cut by 5 bases, the J end by 2 bases, with 6 bases between. The CDR3 DNA sequence: TGTGCCAGCAGTCGCGGAAACTATGGCTACACCTTC. Protein product: CASSRGNYGYTF.

This clonotype was found a few times. Sequence at one end of the junction differs from germline and may be a read error. The chain uses TRBV7-7 and TRBJ2-5; tentatively, D is TRBD1 (6 bases). The CDR3 consists of 16 residues. CDR1 is SSHAT and CDR2 is FNYEAQ in the germline V gene (reference sequence). This chain's CDR3 is CASSLGTPRAQETQYF. In DNA form, the CDR3 reads TGTGCTAGCAGCCTTGGGACACCGAGGGCCCAAGAGACCCAGTACTTC.